The entry below describes one T cell receptor beta chain. This sample is drawn from a study of blood T cell repertoires in COVID-19. Looking at the study overall: T cells, B-cell-depleted T cells, or PBMCs provided the cDNA or gDNA that served as material.

Germline-derived CDR1 and CDR2 are SNHLY and FYNNEI. The CDR3 is made up of 16 amino acids. Trimming removed 4 bases at V and 6 bases at J, with 19 bases between. The assay was immunoSEQ multiplex PCR, and TCRdb's table has in-frame clones only and misses some. The sample lists about 340,000 clones, more than 85% occurring once. The source material was PBMCs or T cells enriched from blood (not recorded which). The clonotype originates from a woman aged 25 to 39 who had recovered from COVID-19. The rearrangement joins TRBV2 to TRBJ2-1; D is ambiguous. CDR3 in DNA: TGTGCCAGCAGTGTGACTCCGTTTGGGTCGGCCAATGAGCAGTTCTTC. Protein sequence: CASSVTPFGSANEQFF.